The 10 T cell receptor beta chains below were found in one sample sequenced in a study of CD8 T cells in Susac syndrome. Random hexamers served to reverse transcribe roughly 0.5 to 1 ug RNA. TCRdb passed the immunoSEQ multiplex PCR reads through MiXCR, listing each CDR3 protein once. The sample lists about 170,000 distinct CDR3 sequences, approximately 93% occurring once. The source material was CD4+ T cells from PBMCs. Receptor source: a human donor with multiple sclerosis.

This clonotype was recorded once. The gene calls are TRBV10-3 and TRBJ2-7; 9 bases map to TRBD1. Germline V CDR1 and CDR2: ENHRY, SYGVKD. J was trimmed by 1 base and V by 3 bases; bases with no gene match: 4. This CDR3 is built from 15 residues. The CDR3 DNA follows: TGTGCCATCAGTGACCCGGGACAGGGTTCCTACGAGCAGTACTTC. Translation: CAISDPGQGSYEQYF.

The J gene is TRBJ2-7, the V gene TRBV29-1; D might be TRBD1 (5 bases). Per the germline V gene, CDR1 is SQVTM and CDR2 is ANQGSEA. V lost 7 bases to trimming and J lost 0 bases, with 10 bases between them. This CDR3 comprises 12 residues. For the CDR3, the DNA is TGCAGCGCCCGACAGAGCTCCTACGAGCAGTACTTC. This sequence encodes CSARQSSYEQYF.

The rearrangement uses TRBV6-2 or TRBV6-3 and TRBJ2-4; 11 bases map to TRBD2. This CDR3 is 17 amino acids long. CDR1 and CDR2 (germline): MNHEY, SVGEGT. The ends lost 6 bases at V and 0 bases at J; junction bases unmatched: 7. The CDR3 coding sequence is TGTGCCAGCAGCAGATCGACTAGCGGGATAGCCAAAAACATTCAGTACTTC. As protein: CASSRSTSGIAKNIQYF.

This clonotype showed up just once. The chain has TRBV20-1 and TRBJ1-5; D is possibly TRBD1 (6 bases). Trimming took 2 bases from V and 1 from J, leaving 18 bases between them. The CDR3 consists of 17 residues. Germline V CDR1 and CDR2: DFQATT, SNEGSKA (reference sequence). This CDR3 is CSARPTGTPTSNQPQHF. The DNA of the CDR3 is TGCAGTGCTAGACCCACCGGGACACCGACCAGCAATCAGCCCCAGCATTTT.

J is TRBJ2-4 and V is TRBV7-2, with 13 bases identical to TRBD2. The CDR3 totals 18 residues. J gave up 0 bases and V 5 bases, and 7 bases lay outside the gene matches. The V gene's germline CDR1 is SGHTA and CDR2 FQGNSA. In DNA form, the CDR3 reads TGTGCCAGCAGCCCGGGACTAGCGGGAAGTTTAGCCAAAAACATTCAGTACTTC. Protein: CASSPGLAGSLAKNIQYF.

The chain recombines TRBV3-1 with TRBJ2-5; 11 bases match TRBD2. Germline CDR1 and CDR2: LGHDT and YNNKEL (reference sequence). The V gene end was trimmed by 4 bases and the J gene end by 2 bases; junction bases not matched to a gene: 3. The CDR3 length is 15 residues. CDR3 loop: CASSLGLAEQETQYF. CDR3 bases: TGTGCCAGCAGCCTGGGACTAGCGGAACAAGAGACCCAGTACTTC.

The chain has TRBV2 and TRBJ2-2; TRBD2 matches 9 bases. The CDR3 is 14 amino acids. The trim removed 8 bases at V and 3 bases at J, leaving 4 bases unmatched. CDR1 is SNHLY, CDR2 FYNNEI, per germline. DNA for the CDR3: TGTGCCAGCGGGGGACTAGCTGACACCGGGGAGCTGTTTTTT. It codes for CASGGLADTGELFF.

This clonotype was seen only once. V and J are TRBV24-1 and TRBJ2-6; TRBD2 aligns across 11 bases. The CDR3 extends over 20 amino acids. V was clipped by 4 bases and J by 4 bases; unmatched bases: 14. Germline-derived CDR1 and CDR2 are KGHDR and SFDVKD. The CDR3 protein is CATSDPNSGGAGMGANVLTF. In DNA, the CDR3 is TGTGCCACCAGTGACCCGAATAGCGGGGGGGCCGGGATGGGGGCCAACGTCCTGACTTTC.

The V call is TRBV18, the J call TRBJ1-2; possibly TRBD1 for D (5 bases). Germline lookup yields CDR1 KGHSH and CDR2 LQKENI. Trimming shortened V by 1 base and J by 7 bases, and 13 bases separated the two germline ends. The CDR3 is made up of 14 amino acids. The DNA of the CDR3 is TGTGCCAGCTCACCACGGGACCTGACGCGTGGCTACACCTTC. Translation: CASSPRDLTRGYTF.

The V call is TRBV5-1, the J call TRBJ2-7; no firm D call. Trimming cost V 1 base and J 6 bases, with 5 bases left between them. Germline V gene lookup returns CDR1 SGHRS and CDR2 YFSETQ. This CDR3 is 11 amino acids long. The CDR3 is CASSLSGEQYF. DNA of the CDR3: TGCGCCAGCAGCTTGTCAGGCGAGCAGTACTTC.